The rows below give T cell receptor beta chains drawn from one sample of a study of cytomegalovirus exposure and HLA in healthy donors. Sequencing used immunoSEQ multiplex PCR; TCRdb keeps in-frame clones, though not all of them. The sample has approximately 170,000 clones, around 80% seen once. The material sequenced was PBMCs. The receptors were sampled from a woman aged 45-59 years in good health and CMV-seropositive. CDR3s include the opening cysteine and the closing phenylalanine or tryptophan. The order of the fields is D gene, V gene, clone size, J gene, CDR3 DNA, CDR3 protein. The D gene is left open where the match is weak. Size tells how often a clone was seen (once, few, many) or the class of an expanded clone, and some rows leave it out.

NA	TRBV4-2	NA	TRBJ2-2	TGTGCCAGCAGCCAAGATTGGGGACTTTCGAACACCGGGGAGCTGTTTTTT	CASSQDWGLSNTGELFF
NA	TRBV7-2	once	TRBJ1-1	TGTGCCAGCAGCTTGACCCCAGGGAATTGGTACACTGAAGCTTTCTTT	CASSLTPGNWYTEAFF
TRBD1	TRBV19	NA	TRBJ2-3	TGTGCCAGTAGTATCAGGACAGGGAAGGGCACAGATACGCAGTATTTT	CASSIRTGKGTDTQYF
NA	TRBV7-9	once	TRBJ1-2	TGTGCCAGCAGCTTAGTGGGGCAGGGAAGGGGCTACACCTTC	CASSLVGQGRGYTF
TRBD2	TRBV28	NA	TRBJ2-7	TGTGCCAGCAGTCCCGGGGGGGGATCCTTCTACGAGCAGTACTTC	CASSPGGGSFYEQYF
NA	TRBV30	NA	TRBJ1-6	TGTGCCTGGAGTGTATCAGATTACGCCCCCCTCCACTTT	CAWSVSDYAPLHF
NA	TRBV7-2	NA	TRBJ2-3	TGTGCCAGCAGCTTAGCATCCGCAGATTACACAGATACGCAGTATTTT	CASSLASADYTDTQYF
TRBD1	TRBV5-1	once	TRBJ2-5	TGCGCCAGCAGCACCGGACAGGGACGAGAGACCCAGTACTTC	CASSTGQGRETQYF
NA	TRBV20-1	NA	TRBJ2-1	TGCAGTGCTGACAAGAGCAATGAGCAGTTCTTC	CSADKSNEQFF
NA	TRBV30	NA	TRBJ1-2	TGTGCCTGGAGTGTCCTAGAGGGCTTTAACTATGGCTACACCTTC	CAWSVLEGFNYGYTF
NA	TRBV5-1	NA	TRBJ2-6	TGCGCCAGCAGCTTGGAGGTGGCAGGGTCAGCTGGGGCCAACGTCCTGACTTTC	CASSLEVAGSAGANVLTF
TRBD1	TRBV7-3	NA	TRBJ1-1	TGTGCCAGCAGCTCCCTGACAGGGACTGAAGCTTTCTTT	CASSSLTGTEAFF
TRBD1	TRBV19	once	TRBJ1-1	TGTGCCAGTAGTAGGACAGGGACGAACACTGAAGCTTTCTTT	CASSRTGTNTEAFF
TRBD1	TRBV4-3	NA	TRBJ2-3	TGCGCCAGCAGCCAAGATCCGCCAGGGGGAGGCACAGATACGCAGTATTTT	CASSQDPPGGGTDTQYF
TRBD2	TRBV4-3	NA	TRBJ2-7	TGCGCCAGCAGCCAAGAACCTCCCGGGAGGGCGCACTACGAGCAGTACTTC	CASSQEPPGRAHYEQYF
NA	TRBV19	NA	TRBJ1-2	TGTGCCAGTACCTTGAGGGGGATTAGAGATGGCTACACCTTC	CASTLRGIRDGYTF
TRBD2	TRBV7-9	NA	TRBJ2-5	TGTGCCAGCAGCTTAGTCTCCAGCGGGAGGTTCCAAGAGACCCAGTACTTC	CASSLVSSGRFQETQYF
NA	TRBV7-9	NA	TRBJ1-5	TGTGCCAGCAGCTCGGGACACAATCAGCCCCAGCATTTT	CASSSGHNQPQHF
NA	TRBV5-8	NA	TRBJ2-1	TGTGCCAGCAGCTTGAGGAGCGGCGCCTACAATGAGCAGTTCTTC	CASSLRSGAYNEQFF
TRBD1	TRBV5-1	few	TRBJ2-2	TGCGCCAGCAGCGTCCTGACAGGGTCCGGGGAGCTGTTTTTT	CASSVLTGSGELFF
NA	TRBV2	few	TRBJ2-5	TGTGCCAGCAACAGCCGGCAGGGGATTTGGGAGACCCAGTACTTC	CASNSRQGIWETQYF
TRBD1	TRBV2	few	TRBJ1-5	TGTGCCAGCAGTCCGGACAGGTTCAATCAGCCCCAGCATTTT	CASSPDRFNQPQHF
NA	TRBV7-2	NA	TRBJ2-7	TGTGCCAGCAGCTTCGGACTGGCTCTGAACGAGCAGTACTTC	CASSFGLALNEQYF
NA	TRBV28	NA	TRBJ2-7	TGTGCCAGCAGTTTATACAGGGCCCTCCGAGAGCAGTACTTC	CASSLYRALREQYF
NA	TRBV9	NA	TRBJ2-2	TGTGCCAGCAGCGTAGCCCAGGGATCTACCGGGGAGCTGTTTTTT	CASSVAQGSTGELFF
NA	TRBV6-5	few	TRBJ1-2	TGTGCCAGCCATCCAAGGGGCCCTGGAGGCTACACCTTC	CASHPRGPGGYTF
NA	TRBV5-4	NA	TRBJ2-1	TGTGCCAGCAGCCTTCCGTCCTCAGGGAATGAGCAGTTCTTC	CASSLPSSGNEQFF
NA	TRBV7-2	NA	TRBJ2-7	TGTGCCAGCAGCCCTCGCGGAGGGACTGGCGTGGACGAGCAGTACTTC	CASSPRGGTGVDEQYF
TRBD1	TRBV19	NA	TRBJ1-5	TGTGCCAGTAGTATACAACGGGACAGAAATCAGCCCCAGCATTTT	CASSIQRDRNQPQHF